This entry describes one T cell receptor (beta chain). The antigen is not known. The data were obtained in a study of cytomegalovirus exposure and HLA in healthy donors. Study-level findings and limits: Among immune exposure information, only CMV serostatus was available. Later on, a genetic analysis was performed. It linked a missense variant in DCLRE1C with V- and J-gene trimming of TCR beta.

The CDR3 is 15 amino acids. The V gene's germline CDR1 is SQVTM and CDR2 ANQGSEA. V was cut by 4 bases and J by 0 bases, with 13 bases left in between. The PCR employed 60 Vbeta primers together with 13 Jbeta primers. This table comes from immunoSEQ multiplex PCR, and its TCRdb copy is limited to in-frame clones, with some not included. The sample includes under 150,000 clones, more than 75% seen only once; the top ten take 3.9%. The sequence was obtained from a young man in good health and CMV-seronegative. The sequenced material came from PBMCs. The chain couples TRBV29-1 to TRBJ2-1; TRBD1 is a possible D gene (6 bases). CDR3 bases: TGCAGCGTTGGAGGACAGACAGTCTCCTACAATGAGCAGTTCTTC. Translation gives CSVGGQTVSYNEQFF.